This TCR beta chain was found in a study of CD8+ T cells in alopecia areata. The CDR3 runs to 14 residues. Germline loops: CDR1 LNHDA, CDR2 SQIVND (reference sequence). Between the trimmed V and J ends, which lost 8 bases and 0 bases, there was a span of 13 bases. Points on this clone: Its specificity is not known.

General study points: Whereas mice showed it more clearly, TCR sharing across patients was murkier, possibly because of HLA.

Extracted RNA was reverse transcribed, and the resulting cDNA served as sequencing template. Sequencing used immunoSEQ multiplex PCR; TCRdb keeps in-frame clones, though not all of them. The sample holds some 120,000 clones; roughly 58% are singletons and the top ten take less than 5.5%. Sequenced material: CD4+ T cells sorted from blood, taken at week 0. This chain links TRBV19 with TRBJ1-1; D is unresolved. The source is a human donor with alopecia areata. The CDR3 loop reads CASLQSPLNTEAFF. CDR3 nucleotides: TGTGCCAGTCTCCAGTCTCCCCTGAACACTGAAGCTTTCTTT.